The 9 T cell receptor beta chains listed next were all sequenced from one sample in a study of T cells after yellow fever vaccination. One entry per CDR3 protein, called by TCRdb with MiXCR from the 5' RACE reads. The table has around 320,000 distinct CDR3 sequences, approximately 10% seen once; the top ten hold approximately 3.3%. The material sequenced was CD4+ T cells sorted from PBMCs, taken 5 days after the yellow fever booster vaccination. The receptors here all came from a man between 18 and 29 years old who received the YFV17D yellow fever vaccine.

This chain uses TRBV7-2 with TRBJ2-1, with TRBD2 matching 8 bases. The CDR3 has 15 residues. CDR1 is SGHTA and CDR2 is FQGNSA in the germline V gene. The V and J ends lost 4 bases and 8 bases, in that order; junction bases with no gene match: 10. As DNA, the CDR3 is TGTGCCAGCAGCTCATTCGCGGGGGGTGAGGATGAGCAGTTCTTC. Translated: CASSSFAGGEDEQFF.

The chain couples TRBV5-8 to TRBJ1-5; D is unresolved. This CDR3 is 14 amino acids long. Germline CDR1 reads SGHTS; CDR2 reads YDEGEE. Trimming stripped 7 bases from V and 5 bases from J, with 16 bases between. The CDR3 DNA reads TGTGCCAGCTTAATGGATAAGGGCTATCAGCCCCAGCATTTT. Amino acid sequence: CASLMDKGYQPQHF. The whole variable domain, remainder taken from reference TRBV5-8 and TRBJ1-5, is EAGVTQSPTHLIKTRGQQATLRCSPISGHTSVYWYQQALGLGLQFLLWYDEGEERNRGNFPPRFSGRQFPNYSSELNVNALELEDSALYLCASLMDKGYQPQHFGDGTRLSIL.

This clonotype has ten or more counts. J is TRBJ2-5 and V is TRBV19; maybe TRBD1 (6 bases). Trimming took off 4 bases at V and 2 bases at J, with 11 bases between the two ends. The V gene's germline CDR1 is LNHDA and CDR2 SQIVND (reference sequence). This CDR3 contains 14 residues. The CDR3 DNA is TGTGCCAGTAGTAGGACAGCCCGGCAAGAGACCCAGTACTTC. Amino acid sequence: CASSRTARQETQYF.

CDR3 nucleotides: TGCGCCAGCAGCTTCCAGGGAGGGAACACCGGGGAGCTGTTTTTT. Translating it yields CASSFQGGNTGELFF. The chain employs TRBV5-1 and TRBJ2-2; possibly TRBD2 for D (6 bases). There are 15 residues in the CDR3. The V gene lost 2 bases and the J gene lost 1 base, with 9 bases spanning the gap. CDR1 is SGHRS and CDR2 is YFSETQ in the germline V gene. Using reference TRBV5-1 and TRBJ2-2 for the parts outside the CDR3, the full variable domain is KAGVTQTPRYLIKTRGQQVTLSCSPISGHRSVSWYQQTPGQGLQFLFEYFSETQRNKGNFPGRFSGRQFSNSRSEMNVSTLELGDSALYLCASSFQGGNTGELFFGEGSRLTVL.

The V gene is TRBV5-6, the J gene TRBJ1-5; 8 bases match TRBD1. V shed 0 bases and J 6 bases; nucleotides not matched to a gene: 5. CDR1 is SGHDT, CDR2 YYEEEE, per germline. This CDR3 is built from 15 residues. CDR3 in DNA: TGTGCCAGCAGCTTGGGGACAGGGAGGTCTCAGCCCCAGCATTTT. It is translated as CASSLGTGRSQPQHF.

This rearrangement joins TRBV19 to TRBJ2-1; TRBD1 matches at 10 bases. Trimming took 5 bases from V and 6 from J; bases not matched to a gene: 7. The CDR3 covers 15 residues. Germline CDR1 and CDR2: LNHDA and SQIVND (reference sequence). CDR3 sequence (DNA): TGTGCCAGTAGTGAAACCGGGACAGGGGTCAATGAGCAGTTCTTC. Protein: CASSETGTGVNEQFF.

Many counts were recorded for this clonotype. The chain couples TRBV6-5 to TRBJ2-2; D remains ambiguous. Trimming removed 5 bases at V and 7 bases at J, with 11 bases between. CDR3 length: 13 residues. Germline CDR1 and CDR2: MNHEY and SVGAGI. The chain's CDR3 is CASSTHSDGELFF. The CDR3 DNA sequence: TGTGCCAGCAGTACCCACTCTGACGGGGAGCTGTTTTTT.

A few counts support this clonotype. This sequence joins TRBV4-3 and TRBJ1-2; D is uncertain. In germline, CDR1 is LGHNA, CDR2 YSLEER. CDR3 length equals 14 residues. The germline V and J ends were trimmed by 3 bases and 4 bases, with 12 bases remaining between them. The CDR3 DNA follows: TGCGCCAGCAGCCACTACGGACGGACCTATGGCTACACCTTC. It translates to CASSHYGRTYGYTF.

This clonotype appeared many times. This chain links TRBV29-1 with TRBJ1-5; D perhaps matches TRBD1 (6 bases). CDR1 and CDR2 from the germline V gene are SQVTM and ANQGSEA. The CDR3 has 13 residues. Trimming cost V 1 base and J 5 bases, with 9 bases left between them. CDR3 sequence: CSVEGTADQPQHF. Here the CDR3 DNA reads TGCAGCGTTGAAGGGACAGCCGATCAGCCCCAGCATTTT.